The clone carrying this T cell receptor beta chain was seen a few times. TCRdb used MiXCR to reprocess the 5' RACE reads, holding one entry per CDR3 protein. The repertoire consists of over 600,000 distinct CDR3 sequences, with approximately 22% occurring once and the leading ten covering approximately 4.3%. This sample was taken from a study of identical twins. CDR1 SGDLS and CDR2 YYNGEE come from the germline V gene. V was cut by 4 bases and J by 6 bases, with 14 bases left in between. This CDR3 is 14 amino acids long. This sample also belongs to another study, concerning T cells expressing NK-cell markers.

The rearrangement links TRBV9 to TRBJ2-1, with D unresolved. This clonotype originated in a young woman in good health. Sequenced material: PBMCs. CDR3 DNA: TGTGCCAGCAGCCGGCAGAACCTGGGCAATGAGCAGTTCTTC. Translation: CASSRQNLGNEQFF.